This T cell receptor beta chain was sequenced in a study of lymphopenia after photon versus proton radiotherapy. CDR1 is MDHEN, CDR2 SYDVKM, per germline. The CDR3 sequence is 14 residues long. The V gene end was trimmed by 3 bases and the J gene end by 4 bases; junction bases not matched to a gene: 4. Comments on this clone: Its cognate antigen is unknown.

Study-wide results and caveats: Under photons, naive T cells and diversity fell while effector/memory populations rose.

Produced via immunoSEQ multiplex PCR; TCRdb's table is partial and in-frame only. This sample has over 35,000 clones, with roughly 86% found just once. Sequenced here: peripheral blood, sampled from a patient treated with proton-based radiotherapy. The chain links TRBV28 to TRBJ1-2, with TRBD1 matching over 8 bases. This receptor was obtained from a woman aged 70 to 79 with pancreatic cancer. Some clones in this sample may be carry-over from other donors' samples. The CDR3 DNA is TGTGCCAGCAGTTTTCAGGACAGGGTCTATGGCTACACCTTC. This sequence encodes CASSFQDRVYGYTF.